The 6 T cell receptor beta chains presented below share a single source sample, sequenced in a study of blood T cell repertoires in COVID-19. Produced via immunoSEQ multiplex PCR; TCRdb's table is partial and in-frame only. The data contain about 76,000 clones, less than 90% of them singletons. Sequenced sample: peripheral blood. These TCRs come from a human donor in a cohort sampled during active COVID-19.

The CDR3 spells CASSPSGGAGEKLFF. CDR3 DNA: TGTGCCAGCTCACCTTCAGGGGGCGCGGGAGAAAAACTGTTTTTT. The chain has TRBV18 and TRBJ1-4, with 8 bases identical to TRBD1. V gave up 3 bases and J gave up 8 bases; unmatched junction bases: 8. Germline assignment: CDR1 KGHSH and CDR2 LQKENI. CDR3 length equals 15 residues.

This clone has a handful of counts. V gene TRBV4-2 combines with J gene TRBJ2-7; possible D gene TRBD2, 5 bases. The CDR3 runs to 15 residues. V shed 0 bases and J shed 2 bases, with 11 bases lying between them. CDR1 and CDR2 from the germline V gene are LGHNA and YNFKEQ. CDR3 sequence reads: CASSQDLHGTYEQYF. In DNA form, the CDR3 reads TGTGCCAGCAGCCAAGATCTCCACGGGACCTACGAGCAGTACTTC.

The J gene is TRBJ1-2, the V gene TRBV5-1; D possibly corresponds to TRBD1 (5 bases). The germline V gene has CDR1 SGHRS and CDR2 YFSETQ. V was clipped by 4 bases and J by 3 bases, with 16 bases between them. The CDR3 is 15 residues long. This CDR3 is CASSESRGTDYGYTF. The CDR3 DNA reads as TGCGCCAGCAGCGAGTCTCGGGGGACGGACTATGGCTACACCTTC.

CDR3 nucleotide sequence: TGCACTACTCGGAATCAGCCCCAGCATTTT. Its protein product is CTTRNQPQHF. The chain links TRBV1 to TRBJ1-5. TRBV1 is shown as a pseudogene. This CDR3 contains 10 residues.

V and J are TRBV7-8 and TRBJ1-2; 7 nucleotides agree with TRBD1. This CDR3 spans 13 amino acids. V trimming: 5 bases; J trimming: 7 bases; junction bases outside the gene matches: 7. Germline assignment: CDR1 SGHVS and CDR2 FQNEAQ. This chain's CDR3 is CASSRDRVGGYTF. CDR3 DNA sequence: TGTGCCAGCAGCCGCGACAGGGTTGGTGGCTACACCTTC.

A few counts support this clone. The CDR3 is CASSYPGTGVNEQFF. The CDR3 nucleotides are TGTGCCAGCAGTTATCCCGGGACAGGGGTCAATGAGCAGTTCTTC. The chain uses TRBV6-5 and TRBJ2-1, with 10 bases matching TRBD1. This CDR3 is built from 15 residues. In germline, CDR1 is MNHEY, CDR2 SVGAGI. After removal of 3 bases from V and 6 bases from J, the junction contained 5 bases not matched to a gene.